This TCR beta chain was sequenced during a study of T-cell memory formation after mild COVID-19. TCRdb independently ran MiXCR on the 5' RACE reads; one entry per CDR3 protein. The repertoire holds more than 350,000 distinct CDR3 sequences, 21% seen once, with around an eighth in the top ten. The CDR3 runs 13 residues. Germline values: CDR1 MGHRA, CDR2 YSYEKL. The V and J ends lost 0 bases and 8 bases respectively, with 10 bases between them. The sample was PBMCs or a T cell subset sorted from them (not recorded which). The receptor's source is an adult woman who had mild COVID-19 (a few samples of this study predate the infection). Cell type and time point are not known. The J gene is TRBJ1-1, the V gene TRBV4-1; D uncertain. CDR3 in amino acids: CASSQDEWAEAFF. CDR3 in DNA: TGCGCCAGCAGCCAAGATGAATGGGCAGAAGCTTTCTTT.